This T cell receptor beta chain was documented in a study of blood T cell repertoires in COVID-19. This CDR3 region has 15 residues. The V gene's germline CDR1 is LGHNA and CDR2 YSLEER. J gave up 2 bases and V 0 bases, and 4 bases lay outside the gene matches. Sequencing used immunoSEQ multiplex PCR; TCRdb keeps in-frame clones, though not all of them. The table shows 100,000 to 150,000 clones, with around 83% occurring only once. The clonotype comes from a woman of 80 years or more with COVID-19, enrolled during active disease. This chain uses TRBV4-3 with TRBJ2-7; the match to TRBD2 covers 7 bases. Sample: peripheral blood. As DNA, the CDR3 is TGCGCCAGCAGCCAAGAAGGCCGGGGGGCCTACGAGCAGTACTTC. This sequence encodes CASSQEGRGAYEQYF.